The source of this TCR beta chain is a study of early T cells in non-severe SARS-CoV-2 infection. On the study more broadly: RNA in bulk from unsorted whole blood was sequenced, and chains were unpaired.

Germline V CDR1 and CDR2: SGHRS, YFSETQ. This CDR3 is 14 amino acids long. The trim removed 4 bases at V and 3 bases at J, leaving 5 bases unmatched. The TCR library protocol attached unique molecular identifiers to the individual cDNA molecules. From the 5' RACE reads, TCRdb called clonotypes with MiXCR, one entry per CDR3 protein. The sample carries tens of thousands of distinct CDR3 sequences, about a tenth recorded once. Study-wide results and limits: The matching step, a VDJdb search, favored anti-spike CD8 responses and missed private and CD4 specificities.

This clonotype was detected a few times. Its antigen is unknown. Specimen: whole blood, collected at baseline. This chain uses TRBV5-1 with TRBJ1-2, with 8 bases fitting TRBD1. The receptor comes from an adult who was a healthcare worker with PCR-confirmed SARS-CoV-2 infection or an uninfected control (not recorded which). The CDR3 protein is CASSAGQGDYGYTF. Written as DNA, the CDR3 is TGCGCCAGCAGCGCCGGACAGGGTGACTATGGCTACACCTTC.